The 11 T cell receptor beta chains reported below all come from one sample, sequenced in a study of control samples from healthy donors and cancer patients. Produced via immunoSEQ multiplex PCR; TCRdb's table is partial and in-frame only. The sample carries about 84,000 clones, roughly 84% recorded once. Source material: PBMCs. These receptor sequences come from a man in his fifties or sixties with head and neck cancer.

The chain uses TRBV10-3 and TRBJ2-7; D is uncertain. Germline V gene lookup returns CDR1 ENHRY and CDR2 SYGVKD. This CDR3 has 14 residues. Trimming pared 4 bases from V and 1 base from J, leaving 11 bases between. The CDR3 coding sequence is TGTGCCATCAGTGGGTCGGACGCATCCTACGAGCAGTACTTC. This sequence encodes CAISGSDASYEQYF.

This chain uses TRBV5-1 with TRBJ2-6; D remains ambiguous. This CDR3 is built from 16 residues. V lost 3 bases, J lost 2 bases, and 12 bases lay in between. The V gene's germline CDR1 is SGHRS and CDR2 YFSETQ. As DNA, the CDR3 is TGCGCCAGCAGCTCGATGGGCGGCGCTGGGGCCAACGTCCTGACTTTC. Its translation is CASSSMGGAGANVLTF.

The sample holds one count of this clone. The chain has TRBV28 and TRBJ2-1, with a possible D match to TRBD2 (6 bases). CDR1 is MDHEN, CDR2 SYDVKM, per germline. This CDR3 region has 12 residues. The V gene lost 2 bases and the J gene lost 14 bases, with 13 bases spanning the gap. The CDR3 spells CASSLVGSTKFF. Written as DNA, the CDR3 is TGTGCCAGCAGTTTAGTCGGGAGCACGAAGTTCTTC.

The gene calls are TRBV3-1 (or the pseudogene TRBV3-2) and TRBJ1-5, with D unclear. V shed 4 bases and J shed 4 bases, with 14 bases lying between them. The CDR3 runs to 15 residues. The V gene's germline CDR1 is LGHDT and CDR2 YNNKEL (reference sequence). The CDR3 is CASSLGRHLNQPQHF. CDR3 nucleotide sequence: TGTGCCAGCAGCCTGGGGAGACACTTAAATCAGCCCCAGCATTTT.

The chain links TRBV24-1 to TRBJ2-3, with unresolved D. Germline CDR1 KGHDR, CDR2 SFDVKD. The CDR3 runs to 12 residues. The germline V and J ends were trimmed by 2 bases and 5 bases, with 4 bases remaining between them. In nucleotides, the CDR3 is TGTGCCACCAGTGATTACGTAGATACGCAGTATTTT. Protein product: CATSDYVDTQYF.

V is TRBV28 and J is TRBJ1-4, with D maybe TRBD1 (6 bases). This CDR3 region has 16 residues. The ends were cut back, 6 bases at V and 7 bases at J, with 21 bases in the middle. From germline, CDR1 is MDHEN and CDR2 SYDVKM. The CDR3 loop is CASSQSRGGEGEKLFF. The CDR3 nucleotides read TGTGCCAGCAGCCAATCGAGGGGGGGCGAAGGTGAAAAACTGTTTTTT. Complete variable domain (other parts from reference TRBV28 and TRBJ1-4): DVKVTQSSRYLVKRTGEKVFLECVQDMDHENMFWYRQDPGLGLRLIYFSYDVKMKEKGDIPEGYSVSREKKERFSLILESASTNQTSMYLCASSQSRGGEGEKLFFGSGTQLSVL.

The genes are TRBV7-2 and TRBJ2-1; D unclear. V lost 1 base, J lost 5 bases, and 6 bases lay in between. This CDR3 spans 13 amino acids. Germline values: CDR1 SGHTA, CDR2 FQGNSA. The chain's CDR3 is CASSLVPDNEQFF. CDR3 bases: TGTGCCAGCAGCTTAGTTCCAGACAATGAGCAGTTCTTC.

This chain uses TRBV18 with TRBJ2-2, with D possibly called TRBD1 or TRBD2 (5 bases each). Looked up from germline, CDR1 is KGHSH and CDR2 is LQKENI. V shed 8 bases and J shed 2 bases, with 18 bases lying between them. This CDR3 spans 16 amino acids. CDR3 sequence reads: CASPDERGPNTGELFF. CDR3 DNA: TGTGCCAGCCCCGATGAGAGGGGCCCAAACACCGGGGAGCTGTTTTTT. Filled out from reference TRBV18 and TRBJ2-2, the complete variable domain reads NAGVMQNPRHLVRRRGQEARLRCSPMKGHSHVYWYRQLPEEGLKFMVYLQKENIIDESGMPKERFSAEFPKEGPSILRIQQVVRGDSAAYFCASPDERGPNTGELFFGEGSRLTVL.

V usage is TRBV11-2 and J usage is TRBJ2-3; tentatively, D is TRBD2 (5 bases). Between the trimmed V and J ends, which lost 5 bases and 6 bases, there was a span of 15 bases. This CDR3 has 14 amino acids. From germline, CDR1 is SGHAT and CDR2 FQNNGV. The CDR3 protein is CASSPQAEKDTQYF. DNA for the CDR3: TGTGCCAGCAGCCCACAAGCGGAGAAGGATACGCAGTATTTT.

This clone was picked up one time. The chain uses TRBV11-2 and TRBJ1-2; D remains unclear. The CDR3 consists of 14 residues. V was trimmed by 6 bases and J by 8 bases, leaving 19 bases between them. Germline CDR1 and CDR2: SGHAT and FQNNGV. The CDR3 DNA sequence: TGTGCCAGCAGGAAATACGACAAGGGTGGGGGCTACACCTTC. This translates into CASRKYDKGGGYTF.

The V call is TRBV28, the J call TRBJ1-1, with D possibly being TRBD1 (5 bases). This CDR3 region has 15 residues. The germline V gene encodes CDR1 MDHEN and CDR2 SYDVKM. Between the trimmed V and J ends, which lost 3 bases and 1 base, there was a span of 12 bases. The CDR3 protein is CASSFPGTENTEAFF. DNA of the CDR3: TGTGCCAGCAGTTTCCCCGGGACGGAGAACACTGAAGCTTTCTTT.